The entry that follows covers one T cell receptor (beta chain) sequence. Its antigen is unknown. Patients with a history of autoimmune disease or on systemic immunosuppression were excluded. These data are taken from a study of OX40 agonist ivuxolimab in advanced cancers. Study in general: The dose-escalation group included hepatocellular carcinoma, melanoma, renal cell carcinoma and head and neck cancer. Study-wide points: Clonal expansion by week 6 occurred in CD4+ and CD8+ blood T cells (at 0.1 to 3.0 mg/kg).

V was clipped by 3 bases and J by 7 bases; unmatched bases: 15. In germline, CDR1 is MDHEN, CDR2 SYDVKM. The CDR3 runs 17 residues. Libraries were prepared by immunoSEQ multiplex PCR; TCRdb keeps only in-frame clonotypes and omits some of them. The sample gives more than 40,000 clones, 75% to 95% of which show up once; 4.9% is in the top ten. The sample here was CD4+ or CD8+ T cells sorted from blood, taken in a trial of the OX40 agonist ivuxolimab. The sequence derives from an adult with an advanced solid tumor such as melanoma, head and neck, liver or kidney cancer. The genes are TRBV28 and TRBJ1-3; 7 nucleotides align to TRBD1. In DNA form, the CDR3 reads TGTGCCAGCAGTTTCTCCTCGGACAGGAGGGCACTTAACACCATATATTTT. Protein sequence: CASSFSSDRRALNTIYF.